This T cell receptor beta chain comes out of a study of blood T cell repertoires in COVID-19 (TCRdb year 2020). A note on the overall study: Collaborator samples came from the United States, Italy and Spain and covered acute and convalescent phases of COVID-19. Nearly every sample came with metadata listing a de-identified subject ID, COVID-19 status, age in years and sex. A freely available public database, intended as a resource for researchers studying the immune response to SARS-CoV-2, is where the repertoires were released. Subjects who had been exposed to COVID-19, were actively infected with it, or had recovered from it provided the deeply sampled blood TCRbeta repertoires that made up the dataset. The samples were drawn from two sources: the first 160 participants of the ongoing ImmuneRACE study, and 950 to 1,500 subjects contributed by 6 global collaborators. The prospective study material was composed of cDNA or gDNA derived from T cells, B-cell-depleted T cells, or PBMCs. HLA class I and class II types, where available, came from metadata supplied by the sample provider rather than from assay-based typing.

About this clone itself: This clone's antigen is unknown. Base-call qualities are not available, and no considerably larger clone is one nucleotide away.

TCRbeta CDR3 regions were amplified from genomic DNA using the immunoSEQ Assay, a bias-controlled multiplex PCR. The published analysis was carried out like this. The number of nucleated cells in each sample was estimated from the amplification of reference gene primers within the assay. Sequence reads were collapsed and filtered to measure the absolute abundance of every unique TCRbeta CDR3 rearrangement. For each sample, productive Simpson clonality was calculated as the square root of Simpson's diversity index across productive rearrangements. TCRdb carries this immuneACCESS record with in-frame sequences only. Its versions omit some clonotypes, under half of them owing to an unresolved V gene in the studies checked, with the rest unexplained. V and J calls and clone size are those listed in that table; D and trimming were worked out from the DNA. The sample contains under 300,000 clones, about nine tenths of them found a single time. Jointly, the top ten make up about 2.5% of the sample.

Participants in the prospective study were aged roughly 18 to 100 years, lived in 20 to 30 United States geographic areas, and enrolled through a virtual design. Cohort assignment in the prospective study relied on participant-reported clinical history from a screening survey and a study questionnaire. In the prospective study, whole blood, serum and a nasopharyngeal or oropharyngeal swab were collected from each participant by mobile phlebotomists. Additional blood draws and questionnaires over an approximately two-month period could optionally be provided by prospective study participants. Prospective study blood samples were shipped either frozen or at room temperature before DNA extraction. Cut back by 5 bases and 2 bases, the V and J ends lie 15 bases apart. CDR1 and CDR2, looked up from the germline V gene, are SGHNT and YENEEA. The CDR3 has 15 amino acids, counting the end cysteine and phenylalanine. Only CDR3 DNA is held: 45 bases, read in frame from base 1.

Broad study findings and their caveats: The quantity of clinical and demographic metadata differed by source and by participant and was supplied without curation.

The rearranged chain carries TRBV11-3 and TRBJ1-1; no confident D gene assignment can be made. The sequence came from a middle-aged woman with acute COVID-19. The specimen sequenced was PBMCs or T cells enriched from blood (not recorded which). The DNA sequence follows: TGTGCCAGCAGCCCGCGCACAGTCTTAAACACTGAAGCTTTCTTT. It encodes CASSPRTVLNTEAFF.